This TCR beta chain was observed in a study of T cell changes during pregnancy in multiple sclerosis. The CDR3 runs to 11 residues. The V end was cut by 4 bases, the J end by 7 bases, with 10 bases between. The germline gives CDR1 SQVTM, CDR2 ANQGSEA. The repertoire was sequenced with immunoSEQ multiplex PCR; TCRdb's copy has only in-frame clones and lacks some. The data show some 93,000 clones, approximately 92% seen once. This chain links TRBV29-1 with TRBJ1-1, with D possibly TRBD1 on 5 matching bases. This sequence originates from a female donor with multiple sclerosis, enrolled in a pregnancy study. The specimen was peripheral blood, collected after pregnancy. As DNA, the CDR3 is TGCAGCGTTGTAGGGGCGCATGAAGCTTTCTTT. This translates into CSVVGAHEAFF. The variable domain in full, with the rest retrieved from reference TRBV29-1 and TRBJ1-1, is SAVISQKPSRDICQRGTSLTIQCQVDSQVTMMFWYRQQPGQSLTLIATANQGSEATYESGFVIDKFPISRPNLTFSTLTVSNMSPEDSSIYLCSVVGAHEAFFGQGTRLTVV.